The 19 T cell receptor beta chains given below trace back to one sample, sequenced in a study of T cells in Graves' hyperthyroidism and ophthalmopathy. What was amplified from RNA transcripts were TCR beta CDR3 regions. Initially, a first-round RT-PCR of the TCR CDR3 employed the HTBI primer set. TCRdb reprocessed the multiplex PCR reads with MiXCR, giving one entry per CDR3 protein. The table records about 710,000 distinct CDR3 sequences, around 17% of them present only once. Source material: blood. The source is a man aged 18 to 35 with Graves' hyperthyroidism.

Ten or more counts support this clonotype. The chain couples TRBV15 to TRBJ1-1; 9 positions match TRBD1. J gave up 4 bases and V 4 bases, and 10 bases lay outside the gene matches. Germline CDR1 LNHNV, CDR2 YYDKDF (reference sequence). There are 16 residues in the CDR3. DNA for the CDR3: TGTGCCACCAGCAACGGGGACAGGGTGGGGATCACTGAAGCTTTCTTT. This translates into CATSNGDRVGITEAFF.

Comment on this clonotype: One end of the junction fails to match germline, which may point to a read error. The chain uses TRBV27 and TRBJ2-3; no definite D call. The CDR3 spans 15 residues. The germline V gene encodes CDR1 MNHEY and CDR2 SMNVEV (reference sequence). The CDR3 DNA reads TGTGCCGGCAGTTCGACAAACACAGGCACAGATACGCAGTATTTT. This codes for CAGSSTNTGTDTQYF.

The V gene is TRBV12-3 or TRBV12-4, the J gene TRBJ2-7; possible D gene TRBD2, 7 bases. The germline V and J ends were trimmed by 3 bases and 3 bases, with 18 bases remaining between them. The CDR3 consists of 16 residues. CDR3 in DNA: TGTGCCAGCAGTTTGGCGCGGGGGCTTCCGAGCTACGAGCAGTACTTC. Encoded protein: CASSLARGLPSYEQYF.

Concerning this clonotype: One end of the junction does not line up with germline, which may come from a read error. The CDR3 reads CSATPGTYNEQSF. CDR3 nucleotide sequence: TGCAGTGCAACGCCAGGCACCTACAATGAGCAGTCCTTC. The gene calls are TRBV20-1 and TRBJ2-1; no reliable D call. The CDR3 consists of 13 residues. Germline assignment: CDR1 DFQATT and CDR2 SNEGSKA (reference sequence).

This clonotype came up a few times. The chain joins TRBV20-1 to TRBJ2-7, with TRBD1 identical over 7 bases. CDR3 length equals 17 residues. Losses at the gene ends were 5 bases for V and 0 bases for J; bases not matched to a gene: 16. The germline V gene encodes CDR1 DFQATT and CDR2 SNEGSKA (reference sequence). CDR3 DNA: TGCAGTGCTCGGGTAGGGGACAGCGATAGAATCTCCTACGAGCAGTACTTC. Protein: CSARVGDSDRISYEQYF.

This clonotype was recorded many times. The gene calls are TRBV11-2 and TRBJ2-2; 7 bases fit TRBD2. The CDR3 is made up of 14 amino acids. J gave up 6 bases and V 3 bases, and 4 bases lay outside the gene matches. Looked up from germline, CDR1 is SGHAT and CDR2 is FQNNGV. The CDR3 loop reads CASSLERGAGELFF. CDR3 in DNA: TGTGCCAGCAGCTTGGAGCGGGGAGCCGGGGAGCTGTTTTTT.

The chain recombines TRBV9 with TRBJ2-1; TRBD2 matches 8 bases. The CDR3 runs to 16 residues. Germline trimming cut 0 bases from V and 8 bases from J; bases unmatched to any gene: 10. Germline CDR1 is SGDLS and CDR2 is YYNGEE. CDR3 amino acids: CASSVEGSSGLYEQFF. The CDR3 nucleotides read TGTGCCAGCAGCGTAGAAGGGTCTAGCGGGCTCTATGAGCAGTTCTTC.

This clonotype was recorded a few times. The chain carries TRBV5-1 and TRBJ1-5; D not certain. Trimming took off 0 bases at V and 6 bases at J, with 7 bases between the two ends. This CDR3 is built from 13 residues. Germline-derived CDR1 and CDR2 are SGHRS and YFSETQ. The CDR3 sequence: CASSLDFGQPQHF. The CDR3 nucleotides are TGCGCCAGCAGCTTGGACTTCGGTCAGCCCCAGCATTTT.

This clonotype appeared many times. The rearrangement uses TRBV28 and TRBJ1-1, with 8 bases identical to TRBD1. The V gene's germline CDR1 is MDHEN and CDR2 SYDVKM. V gave up 1 base and J gave up 10 bases; unmatched junction bases: 11. CDR3 length equals 15 residues. The CDR3 DNA is TGTGCCAGCAGTTTATACCCTCGGCTGGACAGGGTAGCTTTCTTT. Translated: CASSLYPRLDRVAFF.

This clonotype was recorded many times. The V and J genes are TRBV12-3 or TRBV12-4 and TRBJ2-4; 8 bases agree with TRBD1. The CDR3 contains 16 residues. The V and J ends lost 5 bases and 3 bases, in that order; junction bases with no gene match: 9. The CDR3 protein is CASSPKTGVGKNIQYF. CDR3 sequence (DNA): TGTGCCAGCAGTCCCAAGACAGGGGTTGGCAAAAACATTCAGTACTTC.

This clonotype was counted many times. The gene calls are TRBV20-1 and TRBJ2-1; D is undetermined. The germline V gene has CDR1 DFQATT and CDR2 SNEGSKA (reference sequence). Trimming stripped 5 bases from V and 0 bases from J, with 11 bases between. The CDR3 covers 14 residues. The DNA for the CDR3 is TGCAGTGCTCCCACTGGTGGCTCCTACAATGAGCAGTTCTTC. It encodes CSAPTGGSYNEQFF.

At least ten counts were recorded for this clonotype. The rearrangement joins TRBV12-3 or TRBV12-4 to TRBJ2-7; 9 bases agree with TRBD2. V dropped 5 bases and J dropped 1; count of bases not matched to a gene: 3. The CDR3 loop spans 14 amino acids. CDR3 DNA sequence: TGTGCCAGCAGTGCTAGCGGGATATCCTACGAGCAGTACTTC. This translates into CASSASGISYEQYF.

Ten or more counts support this clonotype. In DNA form, the CDR3 reads TGTGCCAGCAGTTTTCCGGGCAGGGGCACTGAAGCTTTCTTT. This encodes CASSFPGRGTEAFF. The chain links TRBV12-3 or TRBV12-4 to TRBJ1-1, with D possibly TRBD1 on 6 matching bases. V was shortened by 3 bases and J by 4 bases, with 12 bases between the two germline ends. This CDR3 spans 14 amino acids.

This clonotype was counted between two and nine times. The chain is built from TRBV7-2 and TRBJ2-1; 14 bases align to TRBD2. V gave up 0 bases and J gave up 7 bases; unmatched junction bases: 2. The germline V gene has CDR1 SGHTA and CDR2 FQGNSA. There are 16 residues in the CDR3. CDR3 loop: CASSLAGTSGSNEQFF. The CDR3 bases are TGTGCCAGCAGCTTAGCTGGGACTAGCGGGAGTAATGAGCAGTTCTTC.

This chain connects TRBV7-6 to TRBJ2-4, with 8 bases identical to TRBD1. The CDR3 runs 16 residues. With V trimmed by 5 bases and J by 7 bases, 13 bases remained unmatched. Germline V CDR1 and CDR2: SGHVS, FNYEAQ. DNA for the CDR3: TGTGCCAGCAGCCCCTGGGCAGGGGGCGCGGGGAACATTCAGTACTTC. It is translated as CASSPWAGGAGNIQYF.

The table lists this clonotype with many counts. The chain recombines TRBV11-2 with TRBJ2-2; D is unclear. The germline V and J ends were trimmed by 0 bases and 3 bases, with 2 bases remaining between them. CDR1 and CDR2 from the germline V gene are SGHAT and FQNNGV. The CDR3 extends over 13 amino acids. The chain's CDR3 is CASSLEYTGELFF. The DNA for the CDR3 is TGTGCCAGCAGCTTAGAGTACACCGGGGAGCTGTTTTTT. Combining the CDR3 with reference TRBV11-2 and TRBJ2-2 gives the whole variable domain EAGVAQSPRYKIIEKRQSVAFWCNPISGHATLYWYQQILGQGPKLLIQFQNNGVVDDSQLPKDRFSAERLKGVDSTLKIQPAKLEDSAVYLCASSLEYTGELFFGEGSRLTVL.

This clonotype came up a few times. This chain joins TRBV11-2 and TRBJ2-2; TRBD2 matches 11 bases. Germline V gene data show CDR1 as SGHAT and CDR2 as FQNNGV. The CDR3 is made up of 15 amino acids. J lost 8 bases, V lost 2 bases, and 4 bases had no gene match. The CDR3 reads CASSLTSGRVGELFF. The DNA for the CDR3 is TGTGCCAGCAGCTTAACTAGCGGGAGAGTAGGGGAGCTGTTTTTT.

This clonotype was detected many times. V is TRBV20-1 and J is TRBJ2-7; D is uncertain. The ends were cut back, 6 bases at V and 5 bases at J, with 11 bases in the middle. CDR1 is DFQATT, CDR2 SNEGSKA, per germline (reference sequence). CDR3 length: 11 amino acids. The CDR3 spells CSAGVGNEQYF. The CDR3, as DNA: TGCAGTGCAGGAGTTGGAAACGAGCAGTACTTC.

This clonotype occurred many times. The chain recombines TRBV6-1 with TRBJ1-2; TRBD1 matches 7 bases. The CDR3 is made up of 13 amino acids. With V trimmed by 11 bases and J by 5 bases, 11 bases remained unmatched. Germline CDR1 and CDR2: MNHNS and SASEGT. The DNA of the CDR3 is TGTGCCTCCTTCCTACGACAGGGATATGGCTACACCTTC. Residues: CASFLRQGYGYTF.